Shown below are 26 T cell receptor beta chains from a single sample sequenced in a study of T-cell memory formation after mild COVID-19. TCRdb called the 5' RACE reads again in MiXCR, with one record for every CDR3 protein. The repertoire holds 150,000 to 200,000 distinct CDR3 sequences, around a tenth seen once, with more than 3.5% in the top ten. Input material: PBMCs or a T cell subset sorted from them (not recorded which). These receptors all stem from a man between 18 and 35 years old who had mild COVID-19 (a few samples of this study predate the infection). Cell type and time point are not known.

This chain links TRBV2 with TRBJ1-2, with 8 positions matching TRBD1. The V gene's germline CDR1 is SNHLY and CDR2 FYNNEI. The CDR3 spans 13 residues. After removal of 4 bases from V and 7 bases from J, the junction contained 5 bases not matched to a gene. The CDR3 region is CASSADREGGYTF. The CDR3 DNA reads as TGTGCCAGCAGTGCGGACAGGGAGGGTGGCTACACCTTC.

This clonotype was detected ten times or more. The chain links TRBV6-5 to TRBJ2-2, with a tentative D call TRBD2 (6 bases). The CDR3 has 14 amino acids. The germline V and J ends were trimmed by 1 base and 5 bases, with 8 bases remaining between them. Germline V gives CDR1 MNHEY, CDR2 SVGAGI. CDR3 loop: CASSYLGRTGELFF. The CDR3 DNA is TGTGCCAGCAGTTACTTGGGGAGGACCGGGGAGCTGTTTTTT.

In its sample, this clonotype was seen a few times. V gene TRBV28 combines with J gene TRBJ1-2; tentatively, D is TRBD1 (5 bases). The CDR3 spans 14 residues. V was pared by 7 bases and J by 7 bases, with 19 bases between. The germline V gene encodes CDR1 MDHEN and CDR2 SYDVKM. Here the CDR3 reads CASTGGPWGPGYTF. The CDR3 DNA follows: TGTGCCAGCACTGGGGGACCTTGGGGCCCTGGCTACACCTTC.

This clonotype was found a few times. The V gene is TRBV2, the J gene TRBJ2-7; possible D gene TRBD2, 5 bases. V lost 8 bases to trimming and J lost 6 bases, with 17 bases between them. CDR3 length: 13 residues. The germline V gene has CDR1 SNHLY and CDR2 FYNNEI. This CDR3 reads CASSAGETTEQYF. CDR3 in DNA: TGTGCCAGCTCTGCTGGGGAGACGACCGAGCAGTACTTC.

The CDR3 here is CASRSHWRTGKENQPQHF. Here the CDR3 DNA reads TGTGCCAGCAGATCCCACTGGCGGACAGGGAAGGAGAATCAGCCCCAGCATTTT. The genes are TRBV28 and TRBJ1-5, with TRBD1 matching over 8 bases. The CDR3 runs 18 residues. The V segment lost 6 bases and the J segment 4 bases; nucleotides outside the gene matches: 17. Germline CDR1 is MDHEN and CDR2 is SYDVKM.

J is TRBJ1-6 and V is TRBV21-1; the DNA was not compared with TRBD1, the D call given in the table. TRBV21-1 is assigned pseudogene status. The CDR3 loop spans 14 amino acids. The CDR3 DNA is TGTGCCAGCAGGACAGGGGCATATAATTCACCCCTCCACTTT. Translating it yields CASRTGAYNSPLHF.

This clonotype was observed at least ten times. V usage is TRBV6-6 and J usage is TRBJ1-5; D unclear. The CDR3 is made up of 14 amino acids. Germline V gene data show CDR1 as MNHNY and CDR2 as SVGAGI (reference sequence). With 8 bases removed from V and 0 bases from J, the gap between germline ends came to 11 bases. CDR3 nucleotides: TGTGCCAGCCGAGGTACATATAGCAATCAGCCCCAGCATTTT. Its translation is CASRGTYSNQPQHF.

This clonotype was seen ten or more times. The V gene is TRBV7-9, the J gene TRBJ1-1; no reliable D call. Trimming cost V 7 bases and J 8 bases, with 17 bases left between them. CDR1 and CDR2 from the germline V gene are SEHNR and FQNEAQ (reference sequence). There are 13 residues in the CDR3. CDR3 protein: CASTLLGSREAFF. CDR3 nucleotides: TGTGCCAGCACCCTCCTGGGAAGCAGAGAAGCTTTCTTT.

The chain links TRBV4-3 to TRBJ2-7; TRBD1 matches at 10 bases. This CDR3 contains 16 residues. With 3 bases clipped from V and 6 bases from J, the junction kept 11 bases outside the gene matches. The germline V gene encodes CDR1 LGHNA and CDR2 YSLEER. The CDR3 DNA follows: TGCGCCAGCAGCCAGCTAGCCGGGGGACAGGGGTTCGAGCAGTACTTC. Translating gives CASSQLAGGQGFEQYF.

The chain recombines TRBV12-3 or TRBV12-4 with TRBJ1-1; D gene unclear. This CDR3 spans 12 amino acids. With 7 bases removed from V and 8 bases from J, the gap between germline ends came to 14 bases. CDR3 nucleotides: TGTGCCAGCACCACCTGGGGTACGGAAGCTTTCTTT. It codes for CASTTWGTEAFF.

Only a few counts were recorded for this clonotype. This chain links TRBV7-8 with TRBJ2-3; 9 bases line up with TRBD2. Per germline, CDR1 SGHVS and CDR2 FQNEAQ. With V trimmed by 4 bases and J by 7 bases, 9 bases remained unmatched. There are 15 residues in the CDR3. This CDR3 is CASSSSGTLTYTQYF. For the CDR3, the DNA is TGTGCCAGCAGCTCTAGCGGGACGCTCACGTATACGCAGTATTTT.

This clonotype turned up a few times. This rearrangement joins TRBV4-3 to TRBJ1-1; D gene uncertain. CDR3 length equals 15 residues. The V and J ends lost 1 base and 1 base respectively, with 10 bases between them. The germline CDR1 and CDR2 sequences are LGHNA and YSLEER. CDR3 in DNA: TGCGCCAGCAGCCAAGCCGATCCGGGGAACACTGAAGCTTTCTTT. Protein product: CASSQADPGNTEAFF.

J is TRBJ1-3 and V is TRBV5-1; D is unclear. V was trimmed by 2 bases and J by 4 bases, leaving 7 bases between them. The germline V gene has CDR1 SGHRS and CDR2 YFSETQ. The CDR3 extends over 13 amino acids. The chain's CDR3 is CASSFGKGNTIYF. CDR3 in DNA: TGCGCCAGCAGCTTCGGGAAGGGAAACACCATATATTTT.

The V call is TRBV5-1, the J call TRBJ1-5; 7 bases map to TRBD1. This CDR3 has 13 amino acids. Germline CDR1 SGHRS, CDR2 YFSETQ. The ends lost 9 bases at V and 5 bases at J; junction bases unmatched: 8. CDR3 in amino acids: CATLRQGDQPQHF. Written as DNA, the CDR3 is TGCGCCACCCTTCGACAGGGAGATCAGCCCCAGCATTTT.

The chain links TRBV12-3 or TRBV12-4 to TRBJ1-4; TRBD1 is a possible D gene (6 bases). The CDR3 loop spans 13 amino acids. V lost 7 bases, J lost 5 bases, and 11 bases lay in between. The chain's CDR3 is CASNRVGNEKLFF. The CDR3 DNA is TGTGCCAGCAACAGGGTAGGGAATGAAAAACTGTTTTTT.

The chain employs TRBV5-1 and TRBJ1-2; 8 bases map to TRBD1. Germline values: CDR1 SGHRS, CDR2 YFSETQ. The CDR3 is 13 residues long. J gave up 8 bases and V 4 bases, and 7 bases lay outside the gene matches. The DNA for the CDR3 is TGCGCCAGCAGCCTGGAGTCAGGGGGCGGCTACACCTTC. Protein: CASSLESGGGYTF.

The chain links TRBV20-1 to TRBJ1-2, with D hard to call. Per germline, CDR1 DFQATT and CDR2 SNEGSKA (reference sequence). The V end lost 2 bases, the J end lost 2 bases, and 6 bases lay between the germline ends. CDR3 length equals 12 residues. The CDR3 here is CSARRENYGYTF. CDR3 nucleotides: TGCAGTGCTAGACGGGAGAACTATGGCTACACCTTC.

This clonotype was counted at least ten times. The chain carries TRBV3-1 and TRBJ2-2; no firm D call. The CDR3 has 14 amino acids. V gave up 1 base and J gave up 4 bases, with 7 bases separating them. Germline loops: CDR1 LGHDT, CDR2 YNNKEL (reference sequence). The CDR3 region has the DNA TGTGCCAGCAGCCAAGGTTCAGGCACCGGGGAGCTGTTTTTT. Its translation: CASSQGSGTGELFF.

A few counts support this clonotype. The chain recombines TRBV20-1 with TRBJ1-4; D remains unclear. The germline V gene encodes CDR1 DFQATT and CDR2 SNEGSKA (reference sequence). The CDR3 runs to 14 residues. Trimming left V 1 base short and J 10 bases short, with 16 bases between. The DNA of the CDR3 is TGCAGTGCTAGAGTCGGGCAGATGTACGGAAAACTGTTTTTT. Translated, it gives CSARVGQMYGKLFF.

The gene calls are TRBV11-2 and TRBJ2-5, with a possible D match to TRBD2 (6 bases). V lost 5 bases, J lost 0 bases, and 7 bases lay in between. The CDR3 consists of 13 residues. CDR1 and CDR2 from the germline V gene are SGHAT and FQNNGV. CDR3 bases: TGTGCCAGCAGCCGGACTAACCAAGAGACCCAGTACTTC. Protein product: CASSRTNQETQYF.

V is TRBV7-8 and J is TRBJ1-5, with D unresolved. The CDR3 is made up of 13 amino acids. V shed 3 bases and J shed 5 bases, with 8 bases lying between them. Germline lookup yields CDR1 SGHVS and CDR2 FQNEAQ. The CDR3 coding sequence is TGTGCCAGCAGCTTGGCACAAGATCAGCCCCAGCATTTT. Its protein product is CASSLAQDQPQHF. Complete variable domain (other parts from reference TRBV7-8 and TRBJ1-5): GAGVSQSPRYKVAKRGQDVALRCDPISGHVSLFWYQQALGQGPEFLTYFQNEAQLDKSGLPSDRFFAERPEGSVSTLKIQRTQQEDSAVYLCASSLAQDQPQHFGDGTRLSIL.

The CDR3 spells CAITGEGTNYEQYF. The CDR3 coding sequence is TGTGCCATCACTGGGGAGGGGACCAACTACGAGCAGTACTTC. V and J are TRBV10-3 and TRBJ2-7, with 7 bases lining up with TRBD2. This CDR3 region has 14 residues. Per the germline V gene, CDR1 is ENHRY and CDR2 is SYGVKD. V shed 7 bases, J shed 3 bases, and the junction held 9 bases outside the gene matches.

This chain uses TRBV7-9 with TRBJ1-1; D uncertain. Germline V gene sequence: CDR1 SEHNR, CDR2 FQNEAQ (reference sequence). There are 13 residues in the CDR3. V lost 5 bases and J 1 base, leaving 8 bases between the germline ends. The CDR3 here is CASSPLGNTEAFF. As DNA, the CDR3 is TGTGCCAGCAGCCCCTTGGGGAACACTGAAGCTTTCTTT.

The CDR3 loop is CASSLGRGGQNEQFF. CDR3 sequence (DNA): TGTGCCAGCAGCTTAGGGCGGGGGGGCCAGAATGAGCAGTTCTTC. The genes are TRBV7-2 and TRBJ2-1; 9 bases match TRBD2. Germline V gene sequence: CDR1 SGHTA, CDR2 FQGNSA. V gave up 1 base and J gave up 7 bases; unmatched junction bases: 5. The CDR3 length is 15 residues.

This clonotype was seen only a few times. The chain uses TRBV15 and TRBJ2-2, with D perhaps matching TRBD1 or TRBD2 (5 bases each). Per the germline V gene, CDR1 is LNHNV and CDR2 is YYDKDF (reference sequence). The CDR3 covers 15 residues. V lost 4 bases and J lost 0, with 9 bases in between. The CDR3 is CATSTGTANTGELFF. For the CDR3, the DNA is TGTGCCACCAGCACTGGGACGGCGAACACCGGGGAGCTGTTTTTT. The complete variable domain, with remaining parts taken from reference TRBV15 and TRBJ2-2, reads DAMVIQNPRYQVTQFGKPVTLSCSQTLNHNVMYWYQQKSSQAPKLLFHYYDKDFNNEADTPDNFQSRRPNTSFCFLDIRSPGLGDTAMYLCATSTGTANTGELFFGEGSRLTVL.

This clonotype turned up a few times. The chain combines TRBV6-5 with TRBJ1-1; D is unclear. V dropped 6 bases and J dropped 1 base, with 12 bases sitting between them. This CDR3 spans 14 amino acids. In germline, CDR1 is MNHEY, CDR2 SVGAGI. The chain's CDR3 is CASRTGFANTEAFF. The CDR3 nucleotides are TGTGCCAGCAGAACGGGTTTCGCGAACACTGAAGCTTTCTTT.